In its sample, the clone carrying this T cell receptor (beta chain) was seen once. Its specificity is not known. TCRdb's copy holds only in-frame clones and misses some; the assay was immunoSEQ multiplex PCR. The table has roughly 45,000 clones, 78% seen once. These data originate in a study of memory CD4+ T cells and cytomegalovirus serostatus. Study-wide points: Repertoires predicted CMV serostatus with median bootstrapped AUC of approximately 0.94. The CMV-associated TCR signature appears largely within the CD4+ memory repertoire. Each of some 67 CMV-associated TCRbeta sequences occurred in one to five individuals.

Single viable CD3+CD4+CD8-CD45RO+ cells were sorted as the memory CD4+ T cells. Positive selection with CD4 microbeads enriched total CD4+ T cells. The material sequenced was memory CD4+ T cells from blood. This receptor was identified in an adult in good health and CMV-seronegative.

Written as DNA, the CDR3 is TGTGCCAGCACCCGGGCCTCCTGGGCTCCCTCTGGAAACACCATATATTTT. It codes for CASTRASWAPSGNTIYF. This sequence joins TRBV2 and TRBJ1-3; no firm D call. Germline CDR1 SNHLY, CDR2 FYNNEI. Trimming removed 7 bases at V and 0 bases at J, with 19 bases between. The CDR3 length is 17 residues.